This record covers a single T cell receptor (beta chain). What it binds is unknown. There are 13 residues in the CDR3. Germline values: CDR1 SQVTM, CDR2 ANQGSEA. The V end was cut by 4 bases, the J end by 2 bases, with 9 bases between. The data derive from a study of lymphopenia after photon versus proton radiotherapy. Study findings and constraints: Post-nadir diversity loss with photons came from oligoclonal expansion, particularly CD8+ Temra cells.

Repertoires were generated with immunoSEQ multiplex PCR, while TCRdb's copy carries only in-frame clones and drops some. This table holds approximately 40,000 clones, just over 85% found once. This TCR derives from a woman between 65 and 79 years old with pancreatic cancer. Some clones in this sample may be carry-over from other donors' samples. The chain uses TRBV29-1 and TRBJ1-5; a possible D gene is TRBD1 (5 bases). Sequenced material: peripheral blood, taken from a patient treated with proton-based radiotherapy. The CDR3 region is CSVVETGNQPQHF. In DNA form, the CDR3 reads TGCAGCGTTGTAGAGACAGGCAATCAGCCCCAGCATTTT.